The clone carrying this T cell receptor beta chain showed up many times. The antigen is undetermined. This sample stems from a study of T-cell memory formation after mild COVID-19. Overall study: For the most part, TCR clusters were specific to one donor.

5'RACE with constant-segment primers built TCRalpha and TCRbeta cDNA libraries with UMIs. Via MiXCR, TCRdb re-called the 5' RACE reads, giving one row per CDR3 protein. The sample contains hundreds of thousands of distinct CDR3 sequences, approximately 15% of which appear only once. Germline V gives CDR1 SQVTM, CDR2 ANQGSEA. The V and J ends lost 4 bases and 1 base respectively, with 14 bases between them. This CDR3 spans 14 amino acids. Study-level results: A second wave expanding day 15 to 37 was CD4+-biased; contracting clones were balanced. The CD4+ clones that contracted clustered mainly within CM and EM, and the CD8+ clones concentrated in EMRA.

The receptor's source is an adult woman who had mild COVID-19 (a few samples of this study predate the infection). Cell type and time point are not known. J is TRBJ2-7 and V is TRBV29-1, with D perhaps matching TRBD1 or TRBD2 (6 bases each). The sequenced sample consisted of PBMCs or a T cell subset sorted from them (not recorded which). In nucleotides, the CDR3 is TGCAGCGTTGTAGGGGGGACGGTTTCCTACGAGCAGTACTTC. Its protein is CSVVGGTVSYEQYF.